The next 28 T cell receptor beta chains were all read from a single sample in a study of T cell responses to AZD1222 COVID-19 vaccine. Only in-frame clones appear in the TCRdb table, and some are missing; sequencing was by immunoSEQ multiplex PCR. The sample lists roughly 140,000 clones, around 94% occurring once. The sequencing here drew on peripheral blood, taken after recovery from COVID-19. The receptors derive from an adult who had recovered from COVID-19.

The V gene is TRBV25-1, the J gene TRBJ1-2; 7 bases align to TRBD1. Trimming took 6 bases from V and 9 from J; bases not matched to a gene: 7. The CDR3 is 12 amino acids. Per the germline V gene, CDR1 is MGHDK and CDR2 is SYGVNS. CDR3 DNA: TGTGCCAGCAGCTCGGGACAGAGGAGCTACACCTTC. Amino acids: CASSSGQRSYTF.

The rearrangement uses TRBV18 and TRBJ2-3; 9 nucleotides agree with TRBD1. The germline V gene has CDR1 KGHSH and CDR2 LQKENI. V lost 5 bases to trimming and J lost 5 bases; unmatched junction nucleotides: 5. The CDR3 runs to 14 residues. CDR3 sequence: CASSSQGAGDTQYF. Written as DNA, the CDR3 is TGTGCCAGCTCATCACAGGGGGCTGGAGATACGCAGTATTTT.

The chain combines TRBV10-2 with TRBJ2-1, with unresolved D. Germline CDR1 WSHSY, CDR2 SAAADI. With 2 bases removed from V and 7 bases from J, the gap between germline ends came to 0 bases. This CDR3 comprises 10 residues. The CDR3 nucleotides read TGCGCCAGCAGTGAGAATGAGCAGTTCTTC. Translating gives CASSENEQFF.

The V call is TRBV28, the J call TRBJ2-7; D unclear. The ends were cut back, 4 bases at V and 2 bases at J, with 6 bases in the middle. The CDR3 totals 12 residues. Per germline, CDR1 MDHEN and CDR2 SYDVKM. This CDR3 is CASSSVPYEQYF. CDR3 DNA sequence: TGTGCCAGCAGTTCCGTACCCTACGAGCAGTACTTC.

A note on this clone: Within the sample, other DNA sequences also encode this same CDR3. This chain joins TRBV9 and TRBJ2-1, with TRBD2 identical over 8 bases. CDR3 length: 15 amino acids. V trimming: 0 bases; J trimming: 2 bases; junction bases outside the gene matches: 1. Germline V gene lookup returns CDR1 SGDLS and CDR2 YYNGEE. The CDR3 nucleotides are TGTGCCAGCAGCGTAGGAGCGGGAGCCTACAATGAGCAGTTCTTC. Translated: CASSVGAGAYNEQFF.

The chain uses TRBV28 and TRBJ1-5; D ambiguous. Trimming stripped 2 bases from V and 6 bases from J, with 14 bases between. There are 15 residues in the CDR3. Germline CDR1 is MDHEN and CDR2 is SYDVKM. CDR3 residues: CASSLLPQSRQPQHF. As DNA, the CDR3 is TGTGCCAGCAGTTTACTCCCACAGAGTCGTCAGCCCCAGCATTTT.

This clone came up once. This chain connects TRBV28 to TRBJ1-2; D remains unclear. Between the trimmed V and J ends, which lost 3 bases and 4 bases, there was a span of 6 bases. The CDR3 covers 12 residues. The germline V gene has CDR1 MDHEN and CDR2 SYDVKM. CDR3 sequence: CASSLGTYGYTF. CDR3 coding DNA: TGTGCCAGCAGTTTGGGAACCTATGGCTACACCTTC.

The chain couples TRBV7-2 to TRBJ1-5; the match to TRBD1 covers 7 bases. Germline V lookup: CDR1 SGHTA, CDR2 FQGNSA. With V trimmed by 4 bases and J by 5 bases, 8 bases remained unmatched. The CDR3 runs 15 residues. The CDR3 DNA reads TGTGCCAGCAGCTCCTGGGGAGGGGGCGATCAGCCCCAGCATTTT. It translates to CASSSWGGGDQPQHF.

About this clone itself: A junction boundary mismatches the germline segment, possibly from a read error. The rearrangement links TRBV7-3 to TRBJ2-3; tentative D call: TRBD2 (5 bases). CDR3 length: 13 amino acids. Germline loops: CDR1 SGHTA, CDR2 FQGTGA. Here the CDR3 DNA reads TGTGCCAGCAGCCTAACCACATCGGGGACGCAGTATTTT. Protein: CASSLTTSGTQYF. Looking up the rest from reference TRBV7-3 and TRBJ2-3 gives the full variable domain: GAGVSQTPSNKVTEKGKYVELRCDPISGHTALYWYRQSLGQGPEFLIYFQGTGAADDSGLPNDRFFAVRPEGSVSTLKIQRTERGDSAVYLCASSLTTSGTQYFGPGTRLTVL.

This clone was detected once. This chain joins TRBV7-8 and TRBJ1-1; D not resolved. V dropped 5 bases and J dropped 0 bases, with 16 bases sitting between them. The CDR3 runs 16 residues. Germline V gives CDR1 SGHVS, CDR2 FQNEAQ. CDR3 DNA sequence: TGTGCCAGCAGCAGCTTGCGGGGAATGGTGAACACTGAAGCTTTCTTT. The encoded protein is CASSSLRGMVNTEAFF.

This rearrangement joins TRBV3-1 (or the pseudogene TRBV3-2) to TRBJ2-7; 8 positions match TRBD1. This CDR3 has 14 residues. The ends lost 0 bases at V and 3 bases at J; junction bases unmatched: 1. The V gene's germline CDR1 is LGHDT and CDR2 YNNKEL (reference sequence). Here the CDR3 reads CASSQDGTGYEQYF. The CDR3 bases are TGTGCCAGCAGCCAAGACGGGACAGGCTACGAGCAGTACTTC.

The chain couples TRBV28 to TRBJ2-7; 8 bases line up with TRBD1. Unmatched junction bases numbered 13, after V lost 6 bases and J lost 9 bases. Germline V gene sequence: CDR1 MDHEN, CDR2 SYDVKM. The CDR3 is made up of 14 amino acids. CDR3 coding DNA: TGTGCCAGCAGCCGACAGGGGCTACGAATCGCGCAGTACTTC. Amino acids: CASSRQGLRIAQYF. The whole variable domain, remainder taken from reference TRBV28 and TRBJ2-7, is DVKVTQSSRYLVKRTGEKVFLECVQDMDHENMFWYRQDPGLGLRLIYFSYDVKMKEKGDIPEGYSVSREKKERFSLILESASTNQTSMYLCASSRQGLRIAQYFGPGTRLTVT.

The table lists this clone with a count of one. The V gene is TRBV3-1 (or the pseudogene TRBV3-2), the J gene TRBJ1-2; D gene ambiguous. Germline V gene sequence: CDR1 LGHDT, CDR2 YNNKEL (reference sequence). CDR3 length: 13 amino acids. Deletions cut 0 bases from V and 7 bases from J, with 9 bases between. CDR3 nucleotides: TGTGCCAGCAGCCAAGAACTTCGGGGTGGCTACACCTTC. This codes for CASSQELRGGYTF.

This clone has just one count. The J gene is TRBJ2-7, the V gene TRBV5-1; no clear D gene. V was cut by 4 bases and J by 1 base, with 18 bases left in between. The CDR3 totals 16 residues. CDR1 is SGHRS, CDR2 YFSETQ, per germline. The CDR3 spells CASSPSVGLGSYEQYF. In nucleotides, the CDR3 is TGCGCCAGCAGCCCCTCCGTAGGGTTAGGTTCCTACGAGCAGTACTTC.

V usage is TRBV9 and J usage is TRBJ2-1; TRBD2 matches at 11 bases. CDR3 length: 21 residues. Unmatched junction bases numbered 24, after V lost 3 bases and J lost 7 bases. Germline V gene lookup returns CDR1 SGDLS and CDR2 YYNGEE. The CDR3 loop is CASSAPQGVRSGRELINEQFF. DNA for the CDR3: TGTGCCAGCAGCGCCCCCCAGGGGGTTCGTAGCGGGAGGGAGTTGATTAATGAGCAGTTCTTC.

The V call is TRBV5-4, the J call TRBJ2-5, with 11 bases that match TRBD2. Germline assignment: CDR1 SGHNT and CDR2 YYREEE (reference sequence). V lost 4 bases and J lost 0; bases outside the gene matches: 5. The CDR3 contains 16 residues. The DNA for the CDR3 is TGTGCCAGCAGCCGTAGCGGGAGGGCCAACCAAGAGACCCAGTACTTC. Encoded protein: CASSRSGRANQETQYF.

J is TRBJ2-1 and V is TRBV7-2; TRBD1 or TRBD2 may be the D gene (8 bases each). Germline V gives CDR1 SGHTA, CDR2 FQGNSA. This CDR3 region has 14 residues. V was shortened by 8 bases and J by 4 bases, with 15 bases between the two germline ends. CDR3 nucleotides: TGTGCCAGCGCGGGGGGACAGGCATACAATGAGCAGTTCTTC. Its translation is CASAGGQAYNEQFF.

The chain carries TRBV19 and TRBJ2-2; D ambiguous. Trimming shortened V by 8 bases and J by 0 bases, and 10 bases separated the two germline ends. Germline lookup yields CDR1 LNHDA and CDR2 SQIVND (reference sequence). CDR3 length: 14 amino acids. The CDR3 here is CASGPTANTGELFF. The CDR3 DNA reads as TGTGCCAGTGGACCAACAGCGAACACCGGGGAGCTGTTTTTT.

This sequence joins TRBV19 and TRBJ2-7; D perhaps matches TRBD2 (6 bases). The CDR3 contains 14 residues. Trimming shortened V by 6 bases and J by 3 bases, and 15 bases separated the two germline ends. The germline V gene encodes CDR1 LNHDA and CDR2 SQIVND (reference sequence). The DNA for the CDR3 is TGTGCCAGTAGCCCGGGGAGGACGGACTACGAGCAGTACTTC. This codes for CASSPGRTDYEQYF.

This chain uses TRBV27 with TRBJ2-1; 10 nucleotides match TRBD2. The germline CDR1 and CDR2 sequences are MNHEY and SMNVEV (reference sequence). The CDR3 is 16 amino acids. V lost 4 bases to trimming and J lost 15 bases; unmatched junction nucleotides: 18. In nucleotides, the CDR3 is TGTGCCAGCAGTTCTTTACCCGGGACTAGCGTACTTGTGAGGTTCTTC. It codes for CASSSLPGTSVLVRFF.

This rearrangement joins TRBV28 to TRBJ2-7; D is unresolved. CDR1 and CDR2 from the germline V gene are MDHEN and SYDVKM. The CDR3 has 13 residues. V was trimmed by 6 bases and J by 2 bases, leaving 11 bases between them. CDR3 sequence: CASRTAGTYEQYF. The CDR3 DNA reads TGTGCCAGCAGGACCGCCGGAACCTACGAGCAGTACTTC.

The CDR3 region has the DNA TGCGCCAGCAGCCAAGTAGGGACGGCCGGGGAGCTGTTTTTT. Encoded protein: CASSQVGTAGELFF. The chain joins TRBV4-1 to TRBJ2-2; the D call may be TRBD1 or TRBD2 (5 bases each). Germline CDR1 MGHRA, CDR2 YSYEKL. The CDR3 is 14 amino acids. The V and J ends lost 1 base and 6 bases respectively, with 9 bases between them.

The table lists this clone with a count of one. V is TRBV27 and J is TRBJ1-2, with unresolved D. The V end lost 5 bases, the J end lost 1 base, and 8 bases lay between the germline ends. The CDR3 consists of 13 residues. Germline V lookup: CDR1 MNHEY, CDR2 SMNVEV (reference sequence). CDR3 bases: TGTGCCAGCAGTCCACTACTTAACTATGGCTACACCTTC. It is translated as CASSPLLNYGYTF.

This chain connects TRBV7-9 to TRBJ1-1; a weak D match, TRBD1 (5 bases). Trimming stripped 4 bases from V and 6 bases from J, with 12 bases between. Germline CDR1 SEHNR, CDR2 FQNEAQ (reference sequence). This CDR3 has 13 amino acids. The CDR3 protein is CASSSYRDPEAFF. The CDR3 DNA follows: TGTGCCAGCAGCTCATATAGGGACCCTGAAGCTTTCTTT.

The chain uses TRBV6-2 or TRBV6-3 and TRBJ2-7; tentative D call: TRBD2 (6 bases). The CDR3 length is 15 residues. Germline V gene data show CDR1 as MNHEY and CDR2 as SVGEGT. The V end was cut by 6 bases, the J end by 3 bases, with 18 bases between. The chain's CDR3 is CASSITYGRFYEQYF. The CDR3 DNA reads as TGTGCCAGCAGCATCACCTACGGGAGATTCTACGAGCAGTACTTC.

As to this clone: At one boundary the junction diverges from the germline segment, which might be a read error. The CDR3 bases are TGTGCTAGCAGCTTAGGTGGGAACACCGGGGAGCTGTTTTTT. Its translation is CASSLGGNTGELFF. V and J are TRBV7-7 and TRBJ2-2; D unresolved. The CDR3 length is 14 residues. Germline V gene data show CDR1 as SSHAT and CDR2 as FNYEAQ (reference sequence).

This chain joins TRBV7-9 and TRBJ2-1, with a weak D call TRBD2 (6 bases). Germline-derived CDR1 and CDR2 are SEHNR and FQNEAQ (reference sequence). This CDR3 has 16 amino acids. Trimming took 2 bases from V and 8 from J, leaving 19 bases between them. This CDR3 is CASSLPRDSAPHEQFF. The CDR3 coding sequence is TGTGCCAGCAGCTTACCCCGGGACTCCGCTCCCCATGAGCAGTTCTTC. Based on the CDR3 plus reference TRBV7-9 and TRBJ2-1, the full variable domain is DTGVSQNPRHKITKRGQNVTFRCDPISEHNRLYWYRQTLGQGPEFLTYFQNEAQLEKSRLLSDRFSAERPKGSFSTLEIQRTEQGDSAMYLCASSLPRDSAPHEQFFGPGTRLTVL.

The V gene is TRBV5-1, the J gene TRBJ2-3, with unresolved D. The CDR3 runs to 14 residues. Per germline, CDR1 SGHRS and CDR2 YFSETQ. The germline V and J ends were trimmed by 1 base and 0 bases, with 6 bases remaining between them. The chain's CDR3 is CASSLQISTDTQYF. The CDR3 bases are TGCGCCAGCAGCTTGCAAATCAGCACAGATACGCAGTATTTT.